These T cell receptor beta chains were read from a single sample in a study of identifying expanded T cells in peripheral blood. Sequenced by immunoSEQ multiplex PCR; TCRdb stores in-frame clones only, minus some. The sample includes about 78,000 clones, approximately 84% of them seen just once. The specimen was blood. These TCRs come from a person between 18 and 75 years old in good health. CDR3s include the opening cysteine and the closing phenylalanine or tryptophan. A D gene is named only where the DNA matches it firmly. The size of a clone is reported for some rows only, either as once, few or many, or as a class for expanded clones.

v_call	clone_size	j_call	d_call	cdr3_length	cdr3_aa	cdr3_nt
TRBV5-5	many	TRBJ1-2	-	12	CASSLEEGGYTF	TGTGCCAGCAGCTTGGAAGAGGGTGGCTACACCTTC
TRBV6-5	-	TRBJ2-2	TRBD1	16	CASSYWQGAHTGELFF	TGTGCCAGCAGTTATTGGCAGGGGGCGCACACCGGGGAGCTGTTTTTT
TRBV29-1	-	TRBJ2-2	TRBD2	15	CSTLLAGGNTGELFF	TGCAGCACACTTCTAGCGGGAGGGAACACCGGGGAGCTGTTTTTT
TRBV7-9	-	TRBJ2-2	-	14	CASSTGWDTGELFF	TGTGCCAGCAGTACAGGGTGGGACACCGGGGAGCTGTTTTTT
TRBV7-7	-	TRBJ2-3	TRBD2	16	CASSSSLAVGTDTQYF	TGTGCTAGCAGCTCATCACTAGCGGTCGGGACAGATACGCAGTATTTT
TRBV6-4	-	TRBJ2-3	-	15	CASSESGESTDTQYF	TGTGCCAGCAGTGAATCGGGGGAGAGCACAGATACGCAGTATTTT
TRBV28	-	TRBJ1-4	-	13	CAAGEGSVEKLFF	TGTGCCGCAGGAGAAGGATCGGTGGAAAAACTGTTTTTT
TRBV9	-	TRBJ2-7	TRBD2	14	CASSVIAGGDEQYF	TGTGCCAGCAGCGTGATAGCGGGAGGAGACGAGCAGTACTTC
TRBV2	-	TRBJ2-1	-	17	CASSEWPPTSLYNEQFF	TGTGCCAGCAGTGAGTGGCCACCAACTTCCCTATACAATGAGCAGTTCTTC
TRBV7-3	-	TRBJ1-1	-	13	CASSSDKNTEAFF	TGTGCCAGCAGTTCGGACAAGAACACTGAAGCTTTCTTT
TRBV4-3	-	TRBJ2-1	TRBD2	17	CASSQDWTSGTHNEQFF	TGCGCCAGCAGCCAAGACTGGACTAGCGGGACCCACAATGAGCAGTTCTTC
TRBV30	few	TRBJ1-1	-	11	CACQGAMKAFF	TGTGCCTGCCAAGGTGCCATGAAGGCTTTCTTT
TRBV5-8	-	TRBJ1-5	TRBD1	15	CASSLVIGTGEPQHF	TGTGCCAGCAGCTTAGTGATTGGGACAGGGGAACCCCAGCATTTT
TRBV11-2	-	TRBJ2-7	-	15	CASSLVASSTYEQYF	TGTGCCAGCAGCTTAGTGGCGTCGTCCACCTACGAGCAGTACTTC
TRBV5-1	-	TRBJ2-1	TRBD2	18	CASSLDSGRENSYNEQFF	TGCGCCAGCAGCTTGGATAGCGGGAGAGAAAATTCCTACAATGAGCAGTTCTTC
TRBV28	-	TRBJ1-2	-	17	CASSFGTQGPSSYGYTF	TGTGCCAGCAGTTTCGGGACACAGGGCCCCTCTTCCTATGGCTACACCTTC
TRBV9	-	TRBJ2-1	-	17	CASSVSSDWDPYNEQFF	TGTGCCAGCAGCGTCTCCAGCGACTGGGACCCCTACAATGAGCAGTTCTTC
TRBV7-9	-	TRBJ2-2	TRBD1	15	CASSLGRGLTGELFF	TGTGCCAGCAGCTTAGGAAGGGGGCTCACCGGGGAGCTGTTTTTT
TRBV7-2	once	TRBJ2-2	-	14	CASSLPPNTGELFF	TGTGCCAGCAGCTTACCCCCGAACACCGGGGAGCTGTTTTTT
TRBV5-6	-	TRBJ1-1	-	15	CASSPIPDSNTEAFF	TGTGCCAGCAGCCCAATTCCGGATTCGAACACTGAAGCTTTCTTT
TRBV7-8	-	TRBJ2-5	-	14	CASSLATGTGAQYF	TGTGCCAGCAGCTTAGCGACAGGGACGGGGGCCCAGTACTTC
TRBV30	-	TRBJ2-1	-	12	CAWKWVGNEQFF	TGTGCCTGGAAATGGGTAGGCAATGAGCAGTTCTTC
TRBV9	-	TRBJ2-7	TRBD1	13	CASSPGQGYEQYF	TGTGCCAGCAGCCCGGGACAGGGCTACGAGCAGTACTTC
TRBV6-4	-	TRBJ1-5	-	13	CASSVDQNQPQHF	TGTGCCAGCAGTGTAGACCAGAATCAGCCCCAGCATTTT
TRBV11-2	-	TRBJ2-1	-	12	CASSLGGDEQFF	TGTGCCAGCAGCTTAGGTGGGGATGAGCAGTTCTTC
TRBV7-9	-	TRBJ2-7	TRBD1	16	CASSTSDRGYILEQYF	TGTGCCAGCAGCACCTCGGACAGGGGGTATATCTTAGAGCAGTACTTC
TRBV7-2	-	TRBJ1-3	-	13	CASSLGEGNTIYF	TGTGCCAGCAGCTTAGGGGAAGGAAACACCATATATTTT
TRBV25-1	once	TRBJ2-1	-	14	CASSGGELGNEQFF	TGTGCCAGCTCAGGGGGGGAACTAGGCAATGAGCAGTTCTTC
TRBV19	-	TRBJ2-7	-	12	CASSNTFEEQYF	TGTGCCAGTAGTAACACCTTTGAGGAGCAGTACTTC
TRBV7-2	-	TRBJ1-5	-	15	CASSLAGGGDQPQHF	TGTGCCAGCAGCTTAGCTGGGGGGGGAGATCAGCCCCAGCATTTT
TRBV15	-	TRBJ2-7	TRBD1	13	CATGDRSSYEQYF	TGTGCCACCGGGGACAGAAGCTCCTACGAGCAGTACTTC
TRBV5-1	few	TRBJ1-3	-	15	CASSLGEGTPGAIYF	TGCGCCAGCAGCTTGGGAGAGGGGACCCCAGGAGCCATATATTTT
TRBV10-3	-	TRBJ2-5	TRBD2	15	CAISLAGGPQETQYF	TGTGCCATCAGTCTGGCGGGAGGGCCCCAAGAGACCCAGTACTTC
TRBV19	few	TRBJ2-1	-	16	CASSTGLLSSYNEQFF	TGTGCCAGTAGTACAGGACTTCTTAGCTCCTACAATGAGCAGTTCTTC
TRBV27	once	TRBJ2-7	TRBD1	15	CASSQQGKDFDEQYF	TGTGCCAGCAGTCAACAGGGGAAGGATTTCGACGAGCAGTACTTC
TRBV10-3	few	TRBJ1-1	-	15	CAISPLPVEDTEAFF	TGTGCCATCAGTCCCTTACCCGTGGAGGACACTGAAGCTTTCTTT
TRBV25-1	-	TRBJ2-7	-	13	CASGNPDGYEQYF	TGTGCCAGCGGGAACCCGGATGGCTACGAGCAGTACTTC
TRBV6-1	-	TRBJ2-7	-	15	CASSPGGTGDYEQYF	TGTGCCAGCAGCCCTGGGGGGACGGGGGACTACGAGCAGTACTTC
TRBV14	-	TRBJ1-2	TRBD1	14	CASSQDTTGWGYTF	TGTGCCAGCAGCCAAGATACGACAGGGTGGGGCTACACCTTC
TRBV20-1	-	TRBJ1-5	-	11	CSAEKDQPQHF	TGCAGTGCCGAAAAAGATCAGCCCCAGCATTTT
TRBV7-6	-	TRBJ2-3	-	18	CASSFTFYGQRDTDTQYF	TGTGCCAGCAGCTTTACATTTTACGGACAGAGAGACACAGATACGCAGTATTTT
TRBV7-2	-	TRBJ2-5	-	12	CASSQTQETQYF	TGTGCCAGCAGCCAAACCCAAGAGACCCAGTACTTC
TRBV5-6	few	TRBJ1-1	-	14	CASSWTVLNTEAFF	TGTGCCAGCAGCTGGACAGTTTTAAACACTGAAGCTTTCTTT
TRBV7-3	-	TRBJ2-1	TRBD2	15	CASSPNGGGRNEQFF	TGTGCCAGCAGCCCAAACGGGGGAGGGCGTAATGAGCAGTTCTTC
TRBV30	-	TRBJ2-7	TRBD1	13	CAWETGTPYEQYF	TGTGCCTGGGAGACAGGGACCCCCTACGAGCAGTACTTC
TRBV4-3	once	TRBJ2-7	-	16	CASSQEVGLHTYEQYF	TGCGCCAGCAGCCAAGAAGTGGGACTCCATACCTACGAGCAGTACTTC
TRBV5-4	-	TRBJ2-1	-	12	CASSLEWGGQFF	TGTGCCAGCAGCTTGGAGTGGGGGGGCCAGTTCTTC
TRBV7-2	-	TRBJ1-3	-	14	CASSLMADGNTIYF	TGTGCCAGCAGCTTAATGGCAGACGGAAACACCATATATTTT
TRBV9	-	TRBJ1-3	-	13	CASSGTYGNTIYF	TGTGCCAGCAGCGGGACCTATGGCAACACCATATATTTT